These 15 T cell receptor beta chains share one sample of origin, sequenced in a study of T cell repertoires in cytomegalovirus infection. From the reads, TCRdb called clonotypes with MiXCR, one entry per CDR3 protein. The sample has 550,000 to 850,000 distinct CDR3 sequences, roughly a third seen once. Their antigens are not known. This specimen was cultured PBMCs, taken from culture after CMV antigen stimulation. These TCRs come from a human donor in good health (CMV status not recorded). Some clones in this sample may be carry-over from other donors' samples.

This clonotype has just a few counts. CDR3 protein: CASSLSHRPQHF. Written as DNA, the CDR3 is TGTGCCAGCAGTTTAAGTCACAGGCCCCAGCATTTT. This sequence joins TRBV12-3 or TRBV12-4 and TRBJ1-5; D is unclear. Trimming pared 2 bases from V and 9 bases from J, leaving 8 bases between. This CDR3 is 12 amino acids long.

The V call is TRBV4-1, the J call TRBJ2-3; 8 nucleotides line up with TRBD1. Germline lookup yields CDR1 MGHRA and CDR2 YSYEKL. This CDR3 has 16 residues. The trim removed 4 bases at V and 3 bases at J, leaving 9 bases unmatched. The CDR3 DNA sequence: TGCGCCAGCAGCCTGGAACAGGGGGATCATACAGATACGCAGTATTTT. Encoded protein: CASSLEQGDHTDTQYF.

The V gene is TRBV7-2, the J gene TRBJ2-1; TRBD2 matches 9 bases. The junction had 4 bases not matched to a gene; V was cut back by 5 bases and J by 2 bases. The CDR3 length is 15 residues. Germline CDR1 is SGHTA and CDR2 is FQGNSA. CDR3 residues: CASSRGLATYNEQFF. The CDR3 DNA follows: TGTGCCAGCAGCCGGGGACTAGCTACCTACAATGAGCAGTTCTTC.

There are many counts of this clonotype. The chain recombines TRBV12-3 or TRBV12-4 with TRBJ1-5; D possibly corresponds to TRBD1 (5 bases). The CDR3 loop spans 14 amino acids. V gave up 8 bases and J gave up 1 base, with 12 bases separating them. The CDR3 spells CASGWGGSNQPQHF. CDR3 bases: TGTGCCAGCGGGTGGGGGGGAAGCAATCAGCCCCAGCATTTT.

V and J are TRBV7-8 and TRBJ2-2, with TRBD2 as a possible D gene (5 bases). The CDR3 is 16 residues long. V was shortened by 4 bases and J by 0 bases, with 12 bases between the two germline ends. Germline CDR1 and CDR2: SGHVS and FQNEAQ. In DNA form, the CDR3 reads TGTGCCAGCAGCTCCACTCTAGCACCGAACACCGGGGAGCTGTTTTTT. It is translated as CASSSTLAPNTGELFF.

The gene calls are TRBV4-1 and TRBJ2-1; D is uncertain. CDR1 MGHRA and CDR2 YSYEKL come from the germline V gene. Trimming shortened V by 4 bases and J by 4 bases, and 14 bases separated the two germline ends. This CDR3 is built from 15 residues. CDR3 amino acids: CASSPISGPYNEQFF. Written as DNA, the CDR3 is TGCGCCAGCAGCCCTATATCGGGCCCGTACAATGAGCAGTTCTTC.

The gene calls are TRBV5-1 and TRBJ2-1, with 10 nucleotides matching TRBD2. This CDR3 has 16 amino acids. Looked up from germline, CDR1 is SGHRS and CDR2 is YFSETQ. Trimming at V came to 0 bases and at J to 8 bases, leaving 8 bases not matched to a gene. CDR3 coding DNA: TGCGCCAGCAGCTTGGAACTAGCGGGGTTTAGGGATGAGCAGTTCTTC. Its protein is CASSLELAGFRDEQFF.

This clonotype was recorded at least ten times. This chain joins TRBV7-2 and TRBJ2-4, with 7 bases lining up with TRBD2. This CDR3 comprises 14 residues. The trim removed 6 bases at V and 3 bases at J, leaving 5 bases unmatched. CDR1 SGHTA and CDR2 FQGNSA come from the germline V gene. DNA for the CDR3: TGTGCCAGCAGTTCGACGGGGGGCAAAAACATTCAGTACTTC. Protein sequence: CASSSTGGKNIQYF.

J is TRBJ2-1 and V is TRBV6-2 or TRBV6-3, with 8 bases that match TRBD2. The trim removed 2 bases at V and 8 bases at J, leaving 8 bases unmatched. The CDR3 is made up of 15 amino acids. CDR1 is MNHEY and CDR2 is SVGEGT in the germline V gene. CDR3 protein: CASSYPEAGVYEQFF. The CDR3 region has the DNA TGTGCCAGCAGTTACCCAGAAGCGGGAGTTTATGAGCAGTTCTTC.

This rearrangement joins TRBV19 to TRBJ1-5, with TRBD1 identical over 7 bases. Germline V gene lookup returns CDR1 LNHDA and CDR2 SQIVND (reference sequence). The CDR3 totals 15 residues. The J segment lost 7 bases and the V segment lost 5 bases, leaving 11 bases of the junction unmatched. The CDR3 loop reads CASSSGTAPGQPQHF. The DNA of the CDR3 is TGTGCCAGTAGTTCCGGGACAGCCCCTGGGCAGCCCCAGCATTTT.

The genes are TRBV19 and TRBJ2-7; TRBD1 matches 9 bases. The ends lost 3 bases at V and 6 bases at J; junction bases unmatched: 3. The CDR3 is 13 residues long. CDR1 and CDR2 (germline): LNHDA, SQIVND (reference sequence). CDR3 amino acids: CASSIGTGLEQYF. CDR3 nucleotide sequence: TGTGCCAGTAGTATCGGGACAGGGCTCGAGCAGTACTTC.

The chain employs TRBV18 and TRBJ2-5, with D unclear. CDR1 and CDR2 from the germline V gene are KGHSH and LQKENI. CDR3 length: 13 residues. Trimming left V 1 base short and J 3 bases short, with 6 bases between. The CDR3: CASSPLVEETQYF. The CDR3, as DNA: TGTGCCAGCTCACCACTGGTAGAAGAGACCCAGTACTTC. Drawing the rest from reference TRBV18 and TRBJ2-5, the complete variable domain is NAGVMQNPRHLVRRRGQEARLRCSPMKGHSHVYWYRQLPEEGLKFMVYLQKENIIDESGMPKERFSAEFPKEGPSILRIQQVVRGDSAAYFCASSPLVEETQYFGPGTRLLVL.

V is TRBV7-2 and J is TRBJ2-5, with 7 nucleotides matching TRBD2. The germline V gene encodes CDR1 SGHTA and CDR2 FQGNSA. The trim removed 5 bases at V and 6 bases at J, leaving 15 bases unmatched. CDR3 length: 16 residues. In nucleotides, the CDR3 is TGTGCCAGCAGCCCCCGGGTTGGGGGGGACTACAAGACCCAGTACTTC. Its translation: CASSPRVGGDYKTQYF.

This clonotype was observed at least ten times. The chain carries TRBV20-1 and TRBJ2-3, with a weak D call TRBD1 (7 bases). The V end lost 2 bases, the J end lost 0 bases, and 21 bases lay between the germline ends. The CDR3 runs 18 residues. Germline assignment: CDR1 DFQATT and CDR2 SNEGSKA (reference sequence). The CDR3 is CSARLLLFRGVSTDTQYF. As DNA, the CDR3 is TGCAGTGCTAGACTACTTCTCTTCAGGGGGGTCAGCACAGATACGCAGTATTTT.

The chain carries TRBV18 and TRBJ2-1; D is uncertain. V was clipped by 5 bases and J by 1 base, with 12 bases between them. The length of the CDR3 is 15 residues. CDR1 is KGHSH and CDR2 is LQKENI in the germline V gene. The CDR3 nucleotides read TGTGCCAGCTCAACCGCGAGCGAGTCCTACAATGAGCAGTTCTTC. Its protein is CASSTASESYNEQFF.